The clone carrying this T cell receptor beta chain turned up a few times. Looked up from germline, CDR1 is MNHEY and CDR2 is SMNVEV (reference sequence). The CDR3 has 17 residues. V was pared by 2 bases and J by 1 base, with 17 bases between. This sample is part of a study of blood T cell repertoires in COVID-19. Study context: From the United States, Italy and Spain came samples of acute and convalescent COVID-19. Sample material is recorded as cDNA or gDNA derived from T cells, B-cell-depleted T cells, or PBMCs.

In the original workflow: Using reference gene primer amplification, nucleated cell counts were estimated. Some clones are missing from TCRdb's copy, which holds only in-frame ones; the method was immunoSEQ multiplex PCR. Clone size and the V and J calls come from that table; the DNA yielded D and trimming. The table has roughly 200,000 clones, about 83% seen once. The TCR sequence derives from a man aged 35-49 years with active or convalescent COVID-19. The chain has TRBV27 and TRBJ1-2, with TRBD1 as a possible D gene (6 bases). Sequenced: peripheral blood. The CDR3 spells CASSLTGPPGLNYGYTF. CDR3 sequence (DNA): TGTGCCAGCAGTTTAACAGGGCCGCCCGGCCTTAACTATGGCTACACCTTC.